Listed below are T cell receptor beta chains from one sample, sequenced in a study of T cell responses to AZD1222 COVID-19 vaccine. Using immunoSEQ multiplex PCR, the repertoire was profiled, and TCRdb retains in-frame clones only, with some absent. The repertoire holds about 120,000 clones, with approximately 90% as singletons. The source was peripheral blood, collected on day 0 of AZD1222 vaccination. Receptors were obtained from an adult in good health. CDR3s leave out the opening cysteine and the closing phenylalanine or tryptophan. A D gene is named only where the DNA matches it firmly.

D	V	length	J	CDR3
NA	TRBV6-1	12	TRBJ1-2	ASSEMQGTYGYT
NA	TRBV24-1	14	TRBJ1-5	ATSDSGRGDNQPQH
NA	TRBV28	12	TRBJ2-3	ASSLLLYTDTQY
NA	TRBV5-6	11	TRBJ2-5	ASNQGLRETQY
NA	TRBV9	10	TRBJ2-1	ASSALTGEQF
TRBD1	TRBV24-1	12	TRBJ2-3	ATSHRGGTDTQY
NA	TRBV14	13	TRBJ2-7	ASSQERGQWGEQY
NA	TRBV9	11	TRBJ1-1	ASSADWNTEAF
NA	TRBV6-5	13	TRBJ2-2	ASSYGPWGTGELF
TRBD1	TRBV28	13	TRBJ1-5	ASSRQGAGGQPQH
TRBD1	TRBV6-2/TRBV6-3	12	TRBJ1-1	ASSYRTGSGEAF
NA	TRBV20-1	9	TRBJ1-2	TSVGRDDYT
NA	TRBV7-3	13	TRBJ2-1	ASSVSPTGVGEQF
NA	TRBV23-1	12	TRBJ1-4	ASNMTATNEKLF
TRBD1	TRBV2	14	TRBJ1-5	ASSGSGGRGDQPQH
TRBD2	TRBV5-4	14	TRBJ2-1	ASSPRLAGGVGEQF
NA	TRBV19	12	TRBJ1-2	ASSITGTTYGYT
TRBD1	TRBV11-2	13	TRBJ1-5	ASSPTTGVNQPQH
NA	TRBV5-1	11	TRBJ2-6	ASSREKANVLT
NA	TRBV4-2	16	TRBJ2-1	ASSQESGTASSYNEQF
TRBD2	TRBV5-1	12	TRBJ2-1	ASRIAGPGNEQF
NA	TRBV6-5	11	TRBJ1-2	ASSLSSGLGYT